Below, 32 T cell receptor beta chains from the same sample are listed, as sequenced in a study of post-analysis software for immune sequencing data. For these TCRs, the target antigens are not known. cDNA libraries for TCR beta contained unique molecular identifiers. TCRdb re-derived calls from the PCR reads in MiXCR, one entry per CDR3 protein. The data contain 650,000 to 850,000 distinct CDR3 sequences, about half of them singletons. Study-level results: Patients used about five TRBV segments, including TRBV5-6, TRBV5-1 and TRBV20-1, more often than controls.

The sequenced material came from blood. All receptors derive from a girl under 18 with multiple sclerosis.

The chain combines TRBV7-6 with TRBJ2-3; unclear D gene. Deletions cut 2 bases from V and 2 bases from J, with 14 bases between. This CDR3 region has 16 residues. The germline CDR1 and CDR2 sequences are SGHVS and FNYEAQ. Here the CDR3 reads CASSLTSLLSTDTQYF. DNA for the CDR3: TGTGCCAGCAGCTTAACGTCACTCCTCTCCACAGATACGCAGTATTTT.

The rearrangement links TRBV7-2 to TRBJ1-2; no firm D call. The CDR3 has 12 residues. V dropped 5 bases and J dropped 6 bases, with 10 bases sitting between them. The germline V gene has CDR1 SGHTA and CDR2 FQGNSA. Here the CDR3 DNA reads TGTGCCAGCAGCCTCGGAGTGGATGGCTACACCTTC. Translation gives CASSLGVDGYTF.

This clonotype was found a few times. The chain couples TRBV20-1 to TRBJ2-5; D uncertain. The J call may not be correct, given that the DNA end is closer to TRBJ2-7. There are 13 residues in the CDR3. The germline V gene has CDR1 DFQATT and CDR2 SNEGSKA (reference sequence). CDR3 coding DNA: TGCAGTGCTAGAGTGGTTGGGCTCCCCGAGCAGTACTTC. Translated: CSARVVGLPEQYF.

This rearrangement joins TRBV15 to TRBJ2-7, with D hard to call. Germline V gene sequence: CDR1 LNHNV, CDR2 YYDKDF (reference sequence). Trimming removed 2 bases from V and 1 base from J, with 12 bases in between. The CDR3 is 15 residues long. The CDR3 nucleotides are TGTGCCACCAGCAGATCTTTGGACCCATCCTACGAGCAGTACTTC. Amino acid sequence: CATSRSLDPSYEQYF. Complete variable domain (other parts from reference TRBV15 and TRBJ2-7): DAMVIQNPRYQVTQFGKPVTLSCSQTLNHNVMYWYQQKSSQAPKLLFHYYDKDFNNEADTPDNFQSRRPNTSFCFLDIRSPGLGDTAMYLCATSRSLDPSYEQYFGPGTRLTVT.

The chain links TRBV9 to TRBJ2-7, with 8 bases lining up with TRBD1. The J call is doubtful: the DNA matches TRBJ2-5 better. Germline values: CDR1 SGDLS, CDR2 YYNGEE. CDR3 length: 14 amino acids. In DNA form, the CDR3 reads TGTGCCAGCAGTCAGGGGGCGGGAATGGAGACCCAGTACTTC. Translated: CASSQGAGMETQYF.

This clonotype has a single count. V gene TRBV7-2 combines with J gene TRBJ2-7; 9 nucleotides line up with TRBD2. Germline values: CDR1 SGHTA, CDR2 FQGNSA. Germline trimming cut 4 bases from V and 5 bases from J; bases unmatched to any gene: 12. The CDR3 extends over 16 amino acids. This CDR3 is CASSSPSAGGRDEQYF. CDR3 DNA sequence: TGTGCCAGCAGCTCCCCTAGCGCGGGAGGGCGAGACGAGCAGTACTTC. The full variable domain, completed using reference TRBV7-2 and TRBJ2-7, is GAGVSQSPSNKVTEKGKDVELRCDPISGHTALYWYRQSLGQGLEFLIYFQGNSAPDKSGLPSDRFSAERTGGSVSTLTIQRTQQEDSAVYLCASSSPSAGGRDEQYFGPGTRLTVT.

The rearrangement joins TRBV6-4 to TRBJ2-1, with 10 bases that match TRBD2. Germline V gene lookup returns CDR1 MRHNA and CDR2 SNTAGT. V was pared by 2 bases and J by 9 bases, with 7 bases of the junction left unmatched. This CDR3 spans 15 amino acids. The CDR3 bases are TGTGCCAGCAGTGACGGGCCTAGCGGGAGATCTGAGCAGTTCTTC. Its translation: CASSDGPSGRSEQFF.

In its sample, this clonotype was seen many times. One end of the junction does not line up with germline, which may come from a read error. Written as DNA, the CDR3 is TGTGCCAGCAGTTTAGCCCAGAGCTCCTACAATGAGCAGTTCTTC. Translating gives CASSLAQSSYNEQFF. The chain recombines TRBV7-2 with TRBJ2-1; D remains ambiguous. There are 15 residues in the CDR3. CDR1 is SGHTA and CDR2 is FQGNSA in the germline V gene.

This clonotype was counted a few times. V is TRBV20-1 and J is TRBJ2-1; D is perhaps TRBD1 or TRBD2 (5 bases each). Trimming left V 0 bases short and J 10 bases short, with 13 bases between. This CDR3 has 13 amino acids. Germline V gene sequence: CDR1 DFQATT, CDR2 SNEGSKA (reference sequence). The CDR3 spells CSARDGDPHEQFF. CDR3 bases: TGCAGTGCTAGAGATGGGGACCCCCACGAGCAGTTCTTC.

This clonotype was observed many times. The rearrangement uses TRBV7-9 and TRBJ2-1, with a weak D call TRBD2 (7 bases). Looked up from germline, CDR1 is SEHNR and CDR2 is FQNEAQ (reference sequence). The CDR3 extends over 15 amino acids. Trimming removed 1 base from V and 4 bases from J, with 11 bases in between. The CDR3 loop is CASSLEGGSYNEQFF. The DNA of the CDR3 is TGTGCCAGCAGCTTAGAGGGGGGGAGTTACAATGAGCAGTTCTTC.

V gene TRBV29-1 combines with J gene TRBJ2-3; tentatively, D is TRBD1 (6 bases). V was trimmed by 6 bases and J by 1 base, leaving 14 bases between them. The germline gives CDR1 SQVTM, CDR2 ANQGSEA. The CDR3 contains 14 residues. In nucleotides, the CDR3 is TGCAGCGTGGAACAGGGTGATGGCACAGATACGCAGTATTTT. The encoded protein is CSVEQGDGTDTQYF.

The chain combines TRBV6-5 with TRBJ1-6, with 10 bases identical to TRBD1. The CDR3 is 13 amino acids. V lost 5 bases, J lost 15 bases, and 7 bases stayed unmatched. In germline, CDR1 is MNHEY, CDR2 SVGAGI. The CDR3 here is CASSLGTGANLHF. Here the CDR3 DNA reads TGTGCCAGCAGTCTAGGGACAGGGGCAAACCTCCACTTT.

V usage is TRBV4-1 and J usage is TRBJ1-4, with D possibly TRBD1 on 6 matching bases. The ends were cut back, 3 bases at V and 8 bases at J, with 25 bases in the middle. The CDR3 is 18 amino acids. Germline V gives CDR1 MGHRA, CDR2 YSYEKL. The CDR3 nucleotides read TGCGCCAGCAGCCAGGACCCTCCGACAGGTGGTCGGCCCGAAAAACTGTTTTTT. It encodes CASSQDPPTGGRPEKLFF.

This clonotype was counted only a few times. V and J are TRBV20-1 and TRBJ2-5; 7 bases agree with TRBD1. The V and J ends lost 5 bases and 4 bases, in that order; junction bases with no gene match: 10. The CDR3 loop spans 14 amino acids. The germline V gene encodes CDR1 DFQATT and CDR2 SNEGSKA (reference sequence). The CDR3 bases are TGCAGTGCTGTAATCTACAGGGGCCGAGAGACCCAGTACTTC. Amino acids: CSAVIYRGRETQYF.

The chain combines TRBV20-1 with TRBJ2-5; TRBD1 matches 10 bases. The J call is in doubt because the DNA end fits TRBJ2-7 better. Germline V CDR1 and CDR2: DFQATT, SNEGSKA (reference sequence). The CDR3 consists of 15 residues. This CDR3 reads CSARETGGASGEQYF. The CDR3 nucleotides are TGCAGTGCTAGGGAGACAGGGGGCGCGTCAGGCGAGCAGTACTTC.

This clonotype was observed a few times. The V and J genes are TRBV20-1 and TRBJ2-1; D ambiguous. The germline gives CDR1 DFQATT, CDR2 SNEGSKA (reference sequence). The V end lost 0 bases, the J end lost 6 bases, and 12 bases lay between the germline ends. The CDR3 consists of 14 residues. The CDR3 region has the DNA TGCAGTGCTAGAGATCCCGCCGTCGTCAATGAGCAGTTCTTC. It is translated as CSARDPAVVNEQFF.

V and J are TRBV12-3 or TRBV12-4 and TRBJ2-1; 9 bases fit TRBD2. Unmatched junction bases numbered 11, after V lost 10 bases and J lost 7 bases. The CDR3 has 14 amino acids. The CDR3 protein is CAISTTSGPNEQFF. The DNA of the CDR3 is TGTGCCATTAGTACGACTAGCGGTCCTAATGAGCAGTTCTTC.

V is TRBV29-1 and J is TRBJ1-2, with a possible D match to TRBD1 (6 bases). The germline gives CDR1 SQVTM, CDR2 ANQGSEA. CDR3 length: 16 amino acids. The V end lost 0 bases, the J end lost 0 bases, and 14 bases lay between the germline ends. CDR3 in amino acids: CSVEERQGSSNYGYTF. For the CDR3, the DNA is TGCAGCGTTGAAGAGCGTCAGGGGTCTTCTAACTATGGCTACACCTTC.

This clonotype showed up just a few times. The V gene is TRBV11-2, the J gene TRBJ2-3; TRBD2 agrees at 13 bases. Germline values: CDR1 SGHAT, CDR2 FQNNGV. CDR3 length: 15 residues. Unmatched junction bases numbered 5, after V lost 4 bases and J lost 7 bases. The CDR3 here is CASSYWTSGSNTQYF. For the CDR3, the DNA is TGTGCCAGCAGCTACTGGACTAGCGGGAGCAATACGCAGTATTTT.

The chain employs TRBV20-1 and TRBJ2-1; TRBD2 matches at 10 bases. The CDR3 extends over 19 amino acids. Germline V gives CDR1 DFQATT, CDR2 SNEGSKA (reference sequence). The J segment lost 8 bases and the V segment lost 1 base, leaving 20 bases of the junction unmatched. CDR3 nucleotides: TGCAGTGCTAGAGCAGGGTTAAGAGCGGGAGGGCCGATCGGTGATGAGCAGTTCTTC. This translates into CSARAGLRAGGPIGDEQFF.

This clonotype came up a few times. The rearrangement joins TRBV20-1 to TRBJ2-3; 7 positions match TRBD2. This CDR3 spans 14 amino acids. V gave up 3 bases and J gave up 1 base; unmatched junction bases: 4. In germline, CDR1 is DFQATT, CDR2 SNEGSKA (reference sequence). CDR3 DNA: TGCAGTGCTAGTAAACGGGAGGGCACAGATACGCAGTATTTT. This gives the protein CSASKREGTDTQYF.

The chain links TRBV28 to TRBJ2-1; 7 nucleotides agree with TRBD1. The CDR3 extends over 17 amino acids. The germline gives CDR1 MDHEN, CDR2 SYDVKM. V shed 5 bases, J shed 5 bases, and the junction held 15 bases outside the gene matches. CDR3 in amino acids: CASSPWDRQSPDNEQFF. The CDR3 coding sequence is TGTGCCAGCAGTCCATGGGACAGACAGTCGCCGGACAATGAGCAGTTCTTC.

This clonotype was observed a few times. V gene TRBV12-3 or TRBV12-4 combines with J gene TRBJ1-2; D gene uncertain. V dropped 5 bases and J dropped 0 bases, with 16 bases sitting between them. The CDR3 extends over 16 amino acids. CDR3 in DNA: TGTGCCAGCAGTCCCCTCCGGATTCTCGCTAACTATGGCTACACCTTC. This translates into CASSPLRILANYGYTF.

A few counts support this clonotype. This rearrangement joins TRBV9 to TRBJ2-3; tentative D call: TRBD2 (6 bases). V was pared by 0 bases and J by 4 bases, with 9 bases between. CDR1 and CDR2 (germline): SGDLS, YYNGEE. This CDR3 has 14 residues. The CDR3 DNA is TGTGCCAGCAGCGTAGGATGGAGGGCAGATACGCAGTATTTT. This gives the protein CASSVGWRADTQYF.

The CDR3 bases are TGTGCCAGCAGTCCGGACCAGCGGCGCGAGACCCAGTACTTC. This sequence encodes CASSPDQRRETQYF. This chain links TRBV28 with TRBJ2-5; possibly TRBD2 for D (5 bases). Germline V gene data show CDR1 as MDHEN and CDR2 as SYDVKM. V gave up 5 bases and J gave up 5 bases, with 15 bases separating them. This CDR3 is 14 amino acids long.

This clonotype was found a few times. The rearrangement uses TRBV12-3 or TRBV12-4 and TRBJ1-1, with D maybe TRBD1 (6 bases). The CDR3 spans 14 residues. With 3 bases removed from V and 4 bases from J, the gap between germline ends came to 12 bases. The CDR3 DNA reads as TGTGCCAGCAGTTTTAATACAGGGACCACTGAAGCTTTCTTT. As protein: CASSFNTGTTEAFF.

This clonotype was seen a single time. The V gene is TRBV20-1, the J gene TRBJ2-1; 9 nucleotides align to TRBD2. Germline lookup yields CDR1 DFQATT and CDR2 SNEGSKA (reference sequence). After removal of 5 bases from V and 0 bases from J, the junction contained 11 bases not matched to a gene. The CDR3 runs to 17 residues. The DNA for the CDR3 is TGCAGTGCTTTACGGCTAGCGGGGACGAGCTCCTACAATGAGCAGTTCTTC. It translates to CSALRLAGTSSYNEQFF.

The chain uses TRBV20-1 and TRBJ2-4; TRBD1 aligns across 9 bases. The J call may be in error: the DNA end matches TRBJ2-7 better. This CDR3 contains 18 residues. Germline CDR1 reads DFQATT; CDR2 reads SNEGSKA (reference sequence). The CDR3, as DNA: TGCAGTGCTAGAGATATCCTCGGAGCGACAGGGGGGCTTTACGAGCAGTACTTC. Its protein product is CSARDILGATGGLYEQYF.

This clonotype turned up a few times. This chain joins TRBV20-1 and TRBJ2-1; either TRBD1 or TRBD2 may supply D (5 bases each). Germline assignment: CDR1 DFQATT and CDR2 SNEGSKA (reference sequence). V was shortened by 5 bases and J by 4 bases, with 9 bases between the two germline ends. The CDR3 contains 12 residues. CDR3: CSAPGRYNEQFF. Here the CDR3 DNA reads TGCAGTGCTCCGGGACGTTACAATGAGCAGTTCTTC.

This chain uses TRBV4-1 with TRBJ2-1; TRBD1 agrees at 9 bases. V dropped 3 bases and J dropped 6; count of bases not matched to a gene: 12. CDR1 is MGHRA, CDR2 YSYEKL, per germline. The CDR3 has 17 residues. The CDR3 DNA reads as TGCGCCAGCAGCCATGATCTCCGGGACAGGGCCTTCAATGAGCAGTTCTTC. This codes for CASSHDLRDRAFNEQFF.

This clonotype was recorded a few times. The chain carries TRBV10-3 and TRBJ2-5; TRBD2 aligns across 11 bases. The ends lost 4 bases at V and 2 bases at J; junction bases unmatched: 0. This CDR3 is built from 14 residues. Per germline, CDR1 ENHRY and CDR2 SYGVKD. The CDR3 reads CAISVAGGQETQYF. The DNA of the CDR3 is TGTGCCATCAGTGTAGCGGGAGGGCAAGAGACCCAGTACTTC.

This clonotype was observed a handful of times. The rearrangement links TRBV10-3 to TRBJ2-1; unclear D gene. The V end lost 9 bases, the J end lost 6 bases, and 12 bases lay between the germline ends. CDR1 and CDR2 from the germline V gene are ENHRY and SYGVKD. The CDR3 sequence is 12 residues long. The CDR3: CAMGSPANEQFF. CDR3 DNA: TGTGCCATGGGTAGCCCAGCCAATGAGCAGTTCTTC.